The clone carrying this TCR beta chain is a singleton in its sample. As yet, its antigen is unknown. No cell sorting was done before RNA was extracted from the tissue. CDR3 size: 15 residues. Germline loops: CDR1 SGHAT, CDR2 FQDESV (reference sequence). A modified ARM-PCR protocol with three rounds of nested PCR amplified TCRbeta. A single record per CDR3 protein comes from TCRdb applying MiXCR to the multiplex PCR reads. Of approximately 100,000 distinct CDR3 sequences in the sample, about 75% were seen once. The source of the sample is a study of tumor and adjacent non-tumor tissue in lung cancer. Study details: Samples averaged approximately 4.2 million productive TCRbeta reads each. General observations from the study: Normal lung showed higher cumulative top 100 clone frequency than tumor.

This clonotype was sampled from a woman aged 55-70 years with non-small cell lung cancer. The specimen was lung tumor tissue. J is TRBJ2-1 and V is TRBV11-1; 8 positions match TRBD1. For the CDR3, the DNA is TGTATCAGCAGCTTATTGGGGACAGGTTTTAATGAGCAGTTCTTC. Its protein product is CISSLLGTGFNEQFF.